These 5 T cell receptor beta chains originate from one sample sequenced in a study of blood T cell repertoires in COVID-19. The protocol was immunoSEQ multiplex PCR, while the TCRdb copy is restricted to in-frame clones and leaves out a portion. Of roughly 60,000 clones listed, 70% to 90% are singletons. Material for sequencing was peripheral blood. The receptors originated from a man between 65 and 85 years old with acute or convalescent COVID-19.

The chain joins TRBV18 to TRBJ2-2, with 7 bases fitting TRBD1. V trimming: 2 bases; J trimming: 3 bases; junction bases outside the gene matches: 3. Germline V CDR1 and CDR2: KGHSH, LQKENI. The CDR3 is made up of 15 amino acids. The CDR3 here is CASSPFQGDTGELFF. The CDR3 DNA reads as TGTGCCAGCTCACCATTTCAGGGGGACACCGGGGAGCTGTTTTTT.

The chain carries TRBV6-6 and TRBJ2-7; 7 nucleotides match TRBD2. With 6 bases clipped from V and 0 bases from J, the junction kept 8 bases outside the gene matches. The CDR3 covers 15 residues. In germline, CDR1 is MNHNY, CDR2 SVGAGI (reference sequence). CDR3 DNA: TGTGCCAGCAGGCCGCCGGGACTACCCTCCTACGAGCAGTACTTC. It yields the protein CASRPPGLPSYEQYF.

CDR3 amino acids: CASSLAQGVSEAFF. For the CDR3, the DNA is TGTGCCAGCAGCTTAGCACAGGGGGTCAGTGAAGCTTTCTTT. The chain joins TRBV7-9 to TRBJ1-1; TRBD1 agrees at 8 bases. The germline CDR1 and CDR2 sequences are SEHNR and FQNEAQ (reference sequence). The CDR3 sequence is 14 residues long. Trimming at V came to 0 bases and at J to 7 bases, leaving 4 bases not matched to a gene.

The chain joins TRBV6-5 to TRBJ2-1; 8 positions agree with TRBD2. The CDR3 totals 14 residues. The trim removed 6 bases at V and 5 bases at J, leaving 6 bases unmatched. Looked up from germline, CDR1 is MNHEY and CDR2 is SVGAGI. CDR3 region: CASRAGGSNNEQFF. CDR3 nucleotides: TGTGCCAGCAGGGCGGGGGGCTCAAACAATGAGCAGTTCTTC.

CDR3 coding DNA: TGTGCCAGCAGCCAACGCAGCGGAGCCCCTTTGACCGGGGAGCTGTTTTTT. Residues: CASSQRSGAPLTGELFF. The chain carries TRBV7-2 and TRBJ2-2; D perhaps matches TRBD2 (5 bases). The CDR3 runs to 17 residues. Germline V gene sequence: CDR1 SGHTA, CDR2 FQGNSA. The germline V and J ends were trimmed by 5 bases and 5 bases, with 21 bases remaining between them.